This T cell receptor beta chain appears in the sequencing data of a study of blood T cell repertoires in COVID-19 (dated by TCRdb to 2018 to 2021). Study-wide context: Samples from collaborators originated in the United States, Italy and Spain and spanned both the acute and convalescent phases of COVID-19. Samples came from the ongoing ImmuneRACE study (first 160 participants) plus 1,254 subjects from 6 global collaborators. Where available, HLA class I and class II types were taken from metadata supplied by the sample provider and were not determined by assay-based typing. The material from the prospective study consisted of cDNA or gDNA derived from T cells, B-cell-depleted T cells, or PBMCs. The sample metadata nearly always contained a de-identified subject ID, COVID-19 status, age in years and sex. A freely available public database, intended as a resource for researchers studying the immune response to SARS-CoV-2, is where the repertoires were released. The dataset comprised deeply sampled blood TCRbeta repertoires from subjects exposed to, actively infected with, or recovered from COVID-19.

The germline V gene specifies MDHEN as CDR1 and SYDVKM as CDR2. The CDR3, from cysteine to phenylalanine, totals 15 residues. The entry retains the CDR3 DNA only, 45 bases that are in frame from base 1. Compared with germline, V lacks 6 bases and J lacks 7 bases; bases without a gene match: 10. TCRbeta CDR3 regions were amplified from genomic DNA using the immunoSEQ Assay, a bias-controlled multiplex PCR. In the authors' own workflow: The number of nucleated cells in each sample was estimated from the amplification of reference gene primers within the assay. To quantify the absolute abundance of each unique TCRbeta CDR3 rearrangement, sequence reads were collapsed and filtered. For each sample, productive Simpson clonality was calculated as the square root of Simpson's diversity index across productive rearrangements. TCRdb limited this immuneACCESS table to in-frame rearrangements with V and J called. A share of clones is missing; checked studies link under half to unresolved V genes, and the rest is unexplained. V, J and clone size were drawn from that table, and D and trimming were deduced from the DNA. This sample has roughly 80,000 clones in its table, and around 79% of those were observed once. The top ten clones comprise over 8.5% of the sample.

Each collaborating institution followed its own protocols to collect whole blood in K2EDTA tubes. For TCRbeta analysis, collaborators shipped samples as frozen whole blood, isolated PBMCs, or DNA extracted from either of those sample types. Findings and caveats that apply to the study as a whole: The quantity of clinical and demographic metadata differed by source and by participant and was supplied without curation.

A remark on this clone: The specificity of this receptor is unknown. Base qualities are not provided; no much larger clone lies one nucleotide away.

The sample taken for sequencing was peripheral blood. The chain links TRBV28 with TRBJ2-2; TRBD2 lines up with 8 middle nucleotides. The sequence derives from a man over 45 with acute or convalescent COVID-19. The DNA sequence is as follows: TGTGCCAGCAGCCGACCGGGAGGGGGGCGCGGGGAGCTGTTTTTT. It is translated as CASSRPGGGRGELFF.